This TCR beta chain was identified during a study of shared clonotypes between healthy human individuals. Overall study results and limits: Among donors, the sharing of clonotypes was expected to be influenced by sequencing depth.

The CDR3 sequence is 16 residues long. V lost 0 bases and J 3 bases, leaving 15 bases between the germline ends. The germline CDR1 and CDR2 sequences are SGDLS and YYNGEE. Terminally differentiated effector memory CD45RA+ cells were excluded by CCR7 positive selection of CD45RO-negative cells. An even split of each subset's genomic DNA across several immunoSEQ plates was performed. Sequencing was performed with immunoSEQ multiplex PCR; in TCRdb, only in-frame clones are kept and a portion is missing. Among some 2 million clones, roughly 95% were seen once, and the ten largest hold 0.9% to 1.5%. This clone appeared a single time. Antigen: not known.

This receptor was taken from a man aged 18 to 30 in good health. The sample comprised naive CD8+ T cells sorted from blood. V and J are TRBV9 and TRBJ1-2; a weak D match, TRBD1 (6 bases). This CDR3 is CASSVGAGGADYGYTF. In DNA, the CDR3 is TGTGCCAGCAGCGTAGGAGCTGGGGGCGCTGACTATGGCTACACCTTC. The whole variable domain, filled in from reference TRBV9 and TRBJ1-2, reads DSGVTQTPKHLITATGQRVTLRCSPRSGDLSVYWYQQSLDQGLQFLIQYYNGEERAKGNILERFSAQQFPDLHSELNLSSLELGDSALYFCASSVGAGGADYGYTFGSGTRLTVV.